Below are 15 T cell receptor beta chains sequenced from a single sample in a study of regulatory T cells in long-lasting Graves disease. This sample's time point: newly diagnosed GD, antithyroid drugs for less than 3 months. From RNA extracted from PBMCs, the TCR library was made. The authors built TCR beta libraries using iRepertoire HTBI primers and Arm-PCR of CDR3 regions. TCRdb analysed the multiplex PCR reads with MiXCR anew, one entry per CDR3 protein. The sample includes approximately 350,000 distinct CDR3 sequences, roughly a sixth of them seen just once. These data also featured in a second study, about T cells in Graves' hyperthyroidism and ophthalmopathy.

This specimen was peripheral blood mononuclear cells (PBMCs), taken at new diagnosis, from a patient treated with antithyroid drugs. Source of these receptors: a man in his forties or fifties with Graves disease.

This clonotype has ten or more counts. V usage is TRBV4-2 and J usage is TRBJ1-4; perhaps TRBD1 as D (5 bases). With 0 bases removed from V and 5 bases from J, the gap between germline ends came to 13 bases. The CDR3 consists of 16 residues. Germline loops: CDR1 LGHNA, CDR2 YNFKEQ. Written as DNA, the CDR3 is TGTGCCAGCAGCCAAGATCGGGTCAGGGTGAATGAAAAACTGTTTTTT. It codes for CASSQDRVRVNEKLFF.

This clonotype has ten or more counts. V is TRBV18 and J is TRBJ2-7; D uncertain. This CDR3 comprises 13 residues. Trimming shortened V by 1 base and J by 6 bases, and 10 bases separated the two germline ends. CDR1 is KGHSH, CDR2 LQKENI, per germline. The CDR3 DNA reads TGTGCCAGCTCACCACTATCTCGGAGCGAGCAGTACTTC. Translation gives CASSPLSRSEQYF.

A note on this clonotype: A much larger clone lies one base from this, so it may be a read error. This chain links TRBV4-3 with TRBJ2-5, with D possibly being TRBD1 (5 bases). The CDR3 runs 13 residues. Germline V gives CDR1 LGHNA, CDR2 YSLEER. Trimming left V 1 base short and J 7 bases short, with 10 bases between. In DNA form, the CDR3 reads TGCGCCAGCAGCCAAGTTGGCCAGGGGACCCAGTACTTC. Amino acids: CASSQVGQGTQYF.

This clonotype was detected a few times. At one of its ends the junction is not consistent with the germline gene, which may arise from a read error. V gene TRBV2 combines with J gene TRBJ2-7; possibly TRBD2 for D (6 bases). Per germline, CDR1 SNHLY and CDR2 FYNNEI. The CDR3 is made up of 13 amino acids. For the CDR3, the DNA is TGTGCCAGCAGTGAGGGGGGTCGGTACGAGCAGTGCTTC. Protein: CASSEGGRYEQCF. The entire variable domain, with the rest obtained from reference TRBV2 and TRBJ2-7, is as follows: EPEVTQTPSHQVTQMGQEVILRCVPISNHLYFYWYRQILGQKVEFLVSFYNNEISEKSEIFDDQFSVERPDGSNFTLKIRSTKLEDSAMYFCASSEGGRYEQCFGPGTRLTVT.

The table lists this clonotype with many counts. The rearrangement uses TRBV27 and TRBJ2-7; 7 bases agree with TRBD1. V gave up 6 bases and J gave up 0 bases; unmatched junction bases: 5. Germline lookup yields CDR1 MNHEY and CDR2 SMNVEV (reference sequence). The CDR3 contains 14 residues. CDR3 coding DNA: TGTGCCAGCAGAAGACAGGGTTTCTCCTACGAGCAGTACTTC. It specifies CASRRQGFSYEQYF.

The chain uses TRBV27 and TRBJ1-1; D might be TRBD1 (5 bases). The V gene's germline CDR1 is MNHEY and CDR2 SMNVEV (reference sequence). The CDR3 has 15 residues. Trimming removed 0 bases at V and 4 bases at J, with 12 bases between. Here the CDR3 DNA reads TGTGCCAGCAGTTTATCGTGGGGGGGTCGCACTGAAGCTTTCTTT. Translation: CASSLSWGGRTEAFF.

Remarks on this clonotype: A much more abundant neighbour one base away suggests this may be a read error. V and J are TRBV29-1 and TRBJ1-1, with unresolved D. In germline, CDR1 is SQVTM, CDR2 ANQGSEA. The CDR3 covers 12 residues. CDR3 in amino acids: CSVASVNTEASF. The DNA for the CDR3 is TGCAGCGTTGCTAGCGTCAACACTGAAGCTTCCTTT.

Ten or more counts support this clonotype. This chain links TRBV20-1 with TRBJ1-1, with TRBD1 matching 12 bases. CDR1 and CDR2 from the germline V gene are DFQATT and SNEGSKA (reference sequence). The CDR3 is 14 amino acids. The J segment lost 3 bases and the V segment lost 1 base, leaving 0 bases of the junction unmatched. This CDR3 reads CSARGDRGHTEAFF. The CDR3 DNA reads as TGCAGTGCTAGAGGGGACAGGGGGCACACTGAAGCTTTCTTT.

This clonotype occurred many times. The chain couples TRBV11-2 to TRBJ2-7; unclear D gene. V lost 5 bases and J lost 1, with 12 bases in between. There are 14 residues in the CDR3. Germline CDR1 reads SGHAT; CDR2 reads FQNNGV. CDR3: CASSRVFDSYEQYF. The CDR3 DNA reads TGTGCCAGCAGCCGGGTCTTCGATTCCTACGAGCAGTACTTC.

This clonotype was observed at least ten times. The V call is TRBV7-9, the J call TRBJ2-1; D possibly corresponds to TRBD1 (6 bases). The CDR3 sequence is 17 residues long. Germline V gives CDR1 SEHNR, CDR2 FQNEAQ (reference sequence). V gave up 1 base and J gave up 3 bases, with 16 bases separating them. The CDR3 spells CASSLVWIEDSYNEQFF. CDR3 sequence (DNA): TGTGCCAGCAGCTTAGTATGGATTGAGGACAGCTACAATGAGCAGTTCTTC.

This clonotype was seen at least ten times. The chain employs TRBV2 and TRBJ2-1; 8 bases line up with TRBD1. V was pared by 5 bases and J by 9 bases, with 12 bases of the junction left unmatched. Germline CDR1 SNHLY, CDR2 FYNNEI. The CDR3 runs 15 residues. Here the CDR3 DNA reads TGTGCCAGCAGTCAGGGGGCTTTACAACCTGGTGAGCAGTTCTTC. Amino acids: CASSQGALQPGEQFF.

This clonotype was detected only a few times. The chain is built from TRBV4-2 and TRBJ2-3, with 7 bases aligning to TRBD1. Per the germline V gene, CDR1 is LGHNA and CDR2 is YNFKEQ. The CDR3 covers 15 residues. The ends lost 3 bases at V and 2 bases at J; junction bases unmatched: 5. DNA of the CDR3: TGTGCCAGCAGCCAGGCGGACAGGCCCACAGATACGCAGTATTTT. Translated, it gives CASSQADRPTDTQYF.

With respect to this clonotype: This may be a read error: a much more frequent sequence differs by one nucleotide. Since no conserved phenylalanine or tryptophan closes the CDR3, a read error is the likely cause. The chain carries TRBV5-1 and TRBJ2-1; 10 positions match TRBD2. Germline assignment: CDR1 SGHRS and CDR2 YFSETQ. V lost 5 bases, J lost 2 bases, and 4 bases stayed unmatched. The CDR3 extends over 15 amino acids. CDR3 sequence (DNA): TGCGCCAGCAGATTACTAGCGGGACCCTACAATGAGCAGTTCTCC. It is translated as CASRLLAGPYNEQFS.

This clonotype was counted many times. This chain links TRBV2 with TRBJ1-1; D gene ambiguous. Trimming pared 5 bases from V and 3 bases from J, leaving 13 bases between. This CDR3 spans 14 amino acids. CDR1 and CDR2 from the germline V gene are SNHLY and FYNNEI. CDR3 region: CASSWEGGDTEAFF. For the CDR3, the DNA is TGTGCCAGCAGTTGGGAGGGCGGGGACACTGAAGCTTTCTTT.

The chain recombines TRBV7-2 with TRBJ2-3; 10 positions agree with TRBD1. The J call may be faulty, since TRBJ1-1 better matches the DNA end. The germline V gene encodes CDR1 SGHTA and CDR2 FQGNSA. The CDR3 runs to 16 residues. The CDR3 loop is CASSPRQGARYTEAFF. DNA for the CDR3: TGTGCCAGCAGCCCACGACAGGGGGCGCGGTATACTGAAGCTTTCTTT.